This T cell receptor (beta chain) was retrieved from a study of blood T cell repertoires in COVID-19. Study-wide context: Material from acute and convalescent COVID-19 was sourced from the United States, Italy and Spain.

The assay was immunoSEQ multiplex PCR, and TCRdb's table has in-frame clones only and misses some. The sample includes about 240,000 clones, approximately 86% seen only once; the top ten take 6% to 9%. About this clone: In the same sample, other DNA sequences code for this CDR3.

V gave up 5 bases and J gave up 0 bases; unmatched junction bases: 6. The CDR3 runs 15 residues. CDR1 and CDR2 from the germline V gene are SGHNT and YYREEE (reference sequence). This clonotype was sampled from a woman aged 70-85 years with active or convalescent COVID-19. The chain combines TRBV5-4 with TRBJ1-1, with 8 bases that match TRBD1. The material sequenced was peripheral blood. The CDR3 protein is CASRPQGALNTEAFF. In DNA, the CDR3 is TGTGCCAGCAGGCCTCAGGGGGCCTTGAACACTGAAGCTTTCTTT.